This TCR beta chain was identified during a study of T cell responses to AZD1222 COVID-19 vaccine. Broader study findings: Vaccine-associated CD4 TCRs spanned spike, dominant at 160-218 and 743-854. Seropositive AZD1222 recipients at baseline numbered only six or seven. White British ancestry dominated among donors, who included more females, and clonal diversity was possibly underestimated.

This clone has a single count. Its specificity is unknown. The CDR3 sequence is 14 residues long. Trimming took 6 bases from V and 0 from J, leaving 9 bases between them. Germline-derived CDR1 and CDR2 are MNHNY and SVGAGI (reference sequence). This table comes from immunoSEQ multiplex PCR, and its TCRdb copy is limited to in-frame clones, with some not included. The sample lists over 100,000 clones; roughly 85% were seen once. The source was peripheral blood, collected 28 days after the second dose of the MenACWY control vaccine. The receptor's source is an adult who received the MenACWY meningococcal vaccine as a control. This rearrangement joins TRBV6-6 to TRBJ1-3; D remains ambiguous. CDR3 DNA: TGTGCCAGCAGCGGGAGGGTCTCTGGAAACACCATATATTTT. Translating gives CASSGRVSGNTIYF.